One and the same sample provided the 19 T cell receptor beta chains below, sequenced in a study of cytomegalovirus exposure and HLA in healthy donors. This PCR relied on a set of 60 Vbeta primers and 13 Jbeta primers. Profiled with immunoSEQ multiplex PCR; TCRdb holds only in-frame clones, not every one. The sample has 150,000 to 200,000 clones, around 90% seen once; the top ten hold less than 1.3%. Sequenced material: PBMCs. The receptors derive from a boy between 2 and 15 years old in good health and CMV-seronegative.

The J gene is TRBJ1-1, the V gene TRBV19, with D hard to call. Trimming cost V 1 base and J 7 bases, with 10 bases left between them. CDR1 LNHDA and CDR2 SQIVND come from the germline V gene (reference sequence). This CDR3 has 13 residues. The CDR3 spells CASSIASGIEAFF. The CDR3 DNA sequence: TGTGCCAGTAGTATAGCCTCCGGGATTGAAGCTTTCTTT.

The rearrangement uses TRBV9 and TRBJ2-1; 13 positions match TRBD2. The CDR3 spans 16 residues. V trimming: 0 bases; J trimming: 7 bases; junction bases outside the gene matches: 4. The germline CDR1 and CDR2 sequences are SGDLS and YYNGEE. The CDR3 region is CASSVALAGGVNEQFF. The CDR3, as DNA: TGTGCCAGCAGCGTAGCACTAGCGGGGGGGGTTAATGAGCAGTTCTTC. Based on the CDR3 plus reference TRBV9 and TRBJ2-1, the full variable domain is DSGVTQTPKHLITATGQRVTLRCSPRSGDLSVYWYQQSLDQGLQFLIQYYNGEERAKGNILERFSAQQFPDLHSELNLSSLELGDSALYFCASSVALAGGVNEQFFGPGTRLTVL.

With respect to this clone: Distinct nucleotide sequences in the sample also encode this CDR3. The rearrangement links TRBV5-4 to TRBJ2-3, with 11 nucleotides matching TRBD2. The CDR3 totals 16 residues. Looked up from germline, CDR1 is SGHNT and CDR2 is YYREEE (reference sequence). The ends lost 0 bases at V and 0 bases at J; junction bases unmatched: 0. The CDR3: CASSLGLAGSTDTQYF. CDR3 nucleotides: TGTGCCAGCAGCTTGGGACTAGCGGGGAGCACAGATACGCAGTATTTT.

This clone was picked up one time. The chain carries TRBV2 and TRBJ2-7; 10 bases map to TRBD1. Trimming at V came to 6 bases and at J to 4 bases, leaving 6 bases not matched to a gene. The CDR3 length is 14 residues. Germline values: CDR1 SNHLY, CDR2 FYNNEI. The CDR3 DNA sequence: TGTGCCAGCAGCGACAGGGGGCGACTTTACGAGCAGTACTTC. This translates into CASSDRGRLYEQYF.

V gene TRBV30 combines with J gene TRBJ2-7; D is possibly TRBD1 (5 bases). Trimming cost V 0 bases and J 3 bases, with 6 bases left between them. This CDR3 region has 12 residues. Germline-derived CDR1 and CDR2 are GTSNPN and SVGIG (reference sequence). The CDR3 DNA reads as TGTGCCTGGAGTGTAGGGGACTACGAGCAGTACTTC. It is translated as CAWSVGDYEQYF.

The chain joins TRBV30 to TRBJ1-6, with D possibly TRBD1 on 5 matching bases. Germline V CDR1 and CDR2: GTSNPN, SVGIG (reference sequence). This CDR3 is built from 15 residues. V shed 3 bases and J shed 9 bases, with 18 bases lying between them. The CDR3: CAWSPPPGRSSPLHF. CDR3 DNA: TGTGCCTGGAGCCCCCCCCCAGGGCGGAGTTCACCCCTCCACTTT.

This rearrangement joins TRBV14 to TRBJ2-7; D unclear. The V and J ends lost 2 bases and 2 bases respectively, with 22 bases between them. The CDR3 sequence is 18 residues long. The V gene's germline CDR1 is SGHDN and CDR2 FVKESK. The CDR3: CASSQNLMVGFAAYEQYF. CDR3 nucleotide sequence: TGTGCCAGCAGCCAAAACCTTATGGTCGGGTTTGCCGCCTACGAGCAGTACTTC.

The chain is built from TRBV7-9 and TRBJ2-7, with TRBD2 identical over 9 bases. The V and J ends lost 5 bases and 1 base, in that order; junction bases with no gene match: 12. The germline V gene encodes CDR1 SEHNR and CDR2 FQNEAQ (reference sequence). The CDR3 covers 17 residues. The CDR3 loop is CASSLRGGVGPSYEQYF. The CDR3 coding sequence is TGTGCCAGCAGCCTGCGGGGGGGTGTGGGACCGTCCTACGAGCAGTACTTC.

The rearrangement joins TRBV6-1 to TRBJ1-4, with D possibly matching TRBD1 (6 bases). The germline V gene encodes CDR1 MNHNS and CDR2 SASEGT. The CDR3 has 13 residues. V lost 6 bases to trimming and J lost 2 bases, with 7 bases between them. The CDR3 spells CASRRGTNEKLFF. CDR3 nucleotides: TGTGCCAGCAGGAGGGGGACTAATGAAAAACTGTTTTTT.

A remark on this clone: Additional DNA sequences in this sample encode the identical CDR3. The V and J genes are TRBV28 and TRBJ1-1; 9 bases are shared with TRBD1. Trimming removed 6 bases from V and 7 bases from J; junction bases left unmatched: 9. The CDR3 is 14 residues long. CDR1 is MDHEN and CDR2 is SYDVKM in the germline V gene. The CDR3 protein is CASSKVQGANEAFF. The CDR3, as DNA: TGTGCCAGCAGCAAAGTACAGGGGGCTAATGAAGCTTTCTTT.

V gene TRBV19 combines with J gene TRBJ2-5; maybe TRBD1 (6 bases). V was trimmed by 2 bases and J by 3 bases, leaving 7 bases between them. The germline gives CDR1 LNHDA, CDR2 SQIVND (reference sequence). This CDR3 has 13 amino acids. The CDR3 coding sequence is TGTGCCAGTAGTATACAGGGGAAAGAGACCCAGTACTTC. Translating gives CASSIQGKETQYF.

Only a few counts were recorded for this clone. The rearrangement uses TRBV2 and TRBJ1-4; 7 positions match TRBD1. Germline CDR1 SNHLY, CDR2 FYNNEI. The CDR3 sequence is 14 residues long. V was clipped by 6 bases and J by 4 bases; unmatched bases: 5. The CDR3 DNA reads TGTGCCAGCAGCCGACAGGGAAGTAATGAAAAACTGTTTTTT. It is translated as CASSRQGSNEKLFF.

CDR3 bases: TGTGCCAGCAGCCTTTCTAGCGGGAGGGCCTACAATGAGCAGTTCTTC. This gives the protein CASSLSSGRAYNEQFF. V and J are TRBV7-6 and TRBJ2-1, with TRBD2 identical over 12 bases. The CDR3 spans 16 residues. Germline V lookup: CDR1 SGHVS, CDR2 FNYEAQ. The V gene end was trimmed by 5 bases and the J gene end by 2 bases; junction bases not matched to a gene: 4.

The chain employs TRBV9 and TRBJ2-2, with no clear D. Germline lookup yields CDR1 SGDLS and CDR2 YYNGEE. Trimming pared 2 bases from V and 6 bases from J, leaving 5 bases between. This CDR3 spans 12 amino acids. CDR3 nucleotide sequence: TGTGCCAGCAGCGTGTACTCCGGGGAGCTGTTTTTT. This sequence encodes CASSVYSGELFF.

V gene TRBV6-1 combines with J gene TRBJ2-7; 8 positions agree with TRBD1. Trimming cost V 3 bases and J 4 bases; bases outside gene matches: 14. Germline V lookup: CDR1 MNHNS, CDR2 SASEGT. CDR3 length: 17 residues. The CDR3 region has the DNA TGTGCCAGCAGTGAGTTCGACAGGGGTCATTTGAAGTACGAGCAGTACTTC. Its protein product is CASSEFDRGHLKYEQYF.

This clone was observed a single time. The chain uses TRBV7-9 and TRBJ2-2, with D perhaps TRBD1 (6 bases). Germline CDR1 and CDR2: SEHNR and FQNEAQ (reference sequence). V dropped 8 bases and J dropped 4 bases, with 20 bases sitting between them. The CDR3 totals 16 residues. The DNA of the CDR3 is TGTGCCAGCTGGATAATCACAGGGAGTTTCACCGGGGAGCTGTTTTTT. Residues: CASWIITGSFTGELFF.

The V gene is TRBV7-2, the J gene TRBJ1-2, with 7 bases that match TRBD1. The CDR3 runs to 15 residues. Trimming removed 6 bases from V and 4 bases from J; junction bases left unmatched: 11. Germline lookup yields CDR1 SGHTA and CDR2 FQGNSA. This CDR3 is CASRKDRDPRYGYTF. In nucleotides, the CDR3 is TGTGCCAGCAGGAAAGACAGGGACCCCCGCTATGGCTACACCTTC.

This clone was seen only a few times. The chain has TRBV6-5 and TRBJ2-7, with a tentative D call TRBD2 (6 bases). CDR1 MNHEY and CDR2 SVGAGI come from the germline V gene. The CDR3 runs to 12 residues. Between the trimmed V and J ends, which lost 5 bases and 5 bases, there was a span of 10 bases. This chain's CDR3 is CASSLTSHEQYF. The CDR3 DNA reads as TGTGCCAGCAGTCTGACTAGTCACGAGCAGTACTTC.

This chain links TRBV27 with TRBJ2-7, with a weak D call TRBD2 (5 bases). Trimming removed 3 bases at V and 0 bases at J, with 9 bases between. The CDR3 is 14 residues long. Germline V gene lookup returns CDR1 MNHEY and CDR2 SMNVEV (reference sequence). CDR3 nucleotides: TGTGCCAGCAGTTTCGCGGGTTCCTCCTACGAGCAGTACTTC. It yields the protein CASSFAGSSYEQYF.